These T cell receptor beta chains were read from a single sample in a study of cytomegalovirus exposure and HLA in healthy donors. Here immunoSEQ multiplex PCR was the method, and the copy in TCRdb shows in-frame clones only, minus some. Of fewer than 20,000 clones in the sample, 65% to 75% were seen once. Sequenced sample: PBMCs. These receptors all stem from a man aged 18 to 35 in good health and CMV-seronegative. The CDR3 runs from the conserved cysteine through the conserved F or W. Each record gives: V gene, CDR3 length, CDR3 protein.

TRBV4-3	16	CASSQGTGQRGYEQYF
TRBV6-5	13	CASSYRTGTEAFF
TRBV6-6	15	CASSYSRQGGETQYF
TRBV29-1	13	CSVNHRGNTEAFF
TRBV27	15	CASSLSWRRGQPQHF
TRBV7-6	13	CASSSDRNSPLHF
TRBV27	12	CASSFSNTEAFF
TRBV4-3	16	CASNDRVSSYNSPLHF
TRBV30	14	CAWSRAGTPGELFF
TRBV7-2	17	CASSLATAWPNPYEQYF
TRBV11-2	12	CASSRVVTEAFF
TRBV30	14	CAWSRAKGYTEAFF
TRBV25-1	15	CASSDPQGNLYEQYF
TRBV4-3	14	CASSQDQGTDTQYF
TRBV10-3	17	CAISESGSAGGGETQYF
TRBV6-5	15	CATAPYSAYQETQYF
TRBV7-8	13	CASSLSGQETQYF
TRBV5-1	14	CASRPSRAYNEQFF
TRBV19	14	CASIGQGASYGYTF
TRBV7-2	14	CASSERGLVSIQYF
TRBV4-1	15	CASSPIPQGGYEAFF
TRBV2	14	CASNRVQNNYGYTF
TRBV6-5	15	CASSTEFKAAGELFF
TRBV4-1	15	CASSQDQGSNQPQHF
TRBV30	13	CAWSGSSNHPQHF
TRBV30	13	CAWQGVSGNTIYF
TRBV7-9	13	CASSLHRNTEAFF
TRBV6-4	15	CASSDTGSGANVLTF
TRBV18	15	CASSPPDRGLAPLHF
TRBV13	14	CASRPRGNNSPLHF
TRBV6-6	12	CASRDRGTEAFF
TRBV7-6	13	CASSLTQGTEAFF
TRBV30	13	CAWAGQGNQPQHF
TRBV6-5	15	CASSTGQGGTDTQYF
TRBV29-1	12	CSVGIGGYEQYF
TRBV29-1	13	CSTQTLGSTEAFF
TRBV5-1	15	CASSPPGQGTGEQYF
TRBV6-1	14	CASSEVDRGTEAFF
TRBV30	12	CAGGRGTDTQYF
TRBV4-3	13	CASSQAPGLEAFF
TRBV12-5	15	CASGPGQGPVGGYTF
TRBV15	17	CATSRDFWRGADNEQFF
TRBV2	14	CASSEPGADTEAFF
TRBV15	14	CATSRDSMVAYQFF
TRBV30	13	CAWSRQGAGELFF
TRBV18	14	CASSSGQASYEQYF
TRBV29-1	13	CSAVGQGGPEAFF
TRBV30	15	CAWSESGGSGNTIYF
TRBV30	14	CAWGRGVDHEKLFF
TRBV30	13	CAWSRNMNTEAFF
TRBV6-5	16	CASSYSLAGAGETQYF
TRBV13	15	CASSDGLEPQETQYF